One sample yielded the 10 T cell receptor beta chains listed below, sequenced in a study of blood T cell repertoires in COVID-19 (dated by TCRdb to the early 2020s). The receptor library was made with the immunoSEQ multiplex PCR assay. TCRdb's version of the immuneACCESS table is confined to in-frame rearrangements and falls short of the full clone set. An unresolved V gene accounts for under half of the shortfall where checked; the remainder is of unknown origin. Within this sample are 40,000 or so clones, with almost 90% of them counted one time only. The ten largest clones capture less than 30% of the sample. Sequencing was done on a sample of peripheral blood. The receptors shown here come from a man in his sixties with active or convalescent COVID-19.

This rearrangement joins TRBV14 to TRBJ2-7; a weak D match, TRBD2 (6 bases). The CDR3 loop spans 14 amino acids. Trimming took off 4 bases at V and 2 bases at J, with 12 bases between the two ends. CDR1 and CDR2 from the germline V gene are SGHDN and FVKESK. CDR3 coding DNA: TGTGCCAGCAGCCTCGGGACTTACACCTACGAGCAGTACTTC. Translated, it gives CASSLGTYTYEQYF.

The chain recombines TRBV7-8 with TRBJ2-1; the match to TRBD2 covers 9 bases. This CDR3 is 17 amino acids long. CDR1 and CDR2 from the germline V gene are SGHVS and FQNEAQ. V lost 8 bases and J lost 5; bases outside the gene matches: 16. The CDR3, as DNA: TGTGCCAGCCAACCCCTGCCCGGGCGGGAGGGCCACAATGAGCAGTTCTTC. Residues: CASQPLPGREGHNEQFF.

The chain uses TRBV19 and TRBJ2-7; D unclear. Germline V gene lookup returns CDR1 LNHDA and CDR2 SQIVND (reference sequence). V lost 3 bases and J lost 2, with 11 bases in between. This CDR3 comprises 14 residues. The CDR3 region has the DNA TGTGCCAGTAGTATGGGTGCAGGAACCTACGAGCAGTACTTC. Translated, it gives CASSMGAGTYEQYF.

The chain employs TRBV30 and TRBJ1-5, with TRBD1 matching 9 bases. The CDR3 extends over 15 amino acids. Trimming removed 0 bases from V and 9 bases from J; junction bases left unmatched: 9. Germline V gene lookup returns CDR1 GTSNPN and CDR2 SVGIG (reference sequence). CDR3 DNA: TGTGCCTGGAGTGTAGGGGGACAGGGCGGAGGGCCCCAGCATTTT. Protein sequence: CAWSVGGQGGGPQHF.

This chain links TRBV11-2 with TRBJ2-7; D might be TRBD1 (5 bases). This CDR3 region has 14 residues. V lost 0 bases and J lost 4, with 10 bases in between. CDR1 and CDR2 from the germline V gene are SGHAT and FQNNGV. The CDR3 DNA follows: TGTGCCAGCAGCTTAGATGTGCAGGGTTACGAGCAGTACTTC. This gives the protein CASSLDVQGYEQYF. The full variable domain, with the rest looked up from reference TRBV11-2 and TRBJ2-7, is EAGVAQSPRYKIIEKRQSVAFWCNPISGHATLYWYQQILGQGPKLLIQFQNNGVVDDSQLPKDRFSAERLKGVDSTLKIQPAKLEDSAVYLCASSLDVQGYEQYFGPGTRLTVT.

CDR3 in amino acids: CASSLKTVGQKTQYF. Written as DNA, the CDR3 is TGTGCCAGCAGTTTAAAGACAGTAGGTCAAAAGACCCAGTACTTC. The chain uses TRBV28 and TRBJ2-5; D may be TRBD1 (5 bases). Germline V gene sequence: CDR1 MDHEN, CDR2 SYDVKM. This CDR3 has 15 amino acids. Between the trimmed V and J ends, which lost 2 bases and 6 bases, there was a span of 16 bases.

Only a few counts were recorded for this clone. The chain carries TRBV27 and TRBJ2-2, with 9 bases matching TRBD2. Per germline, CDR1 MNHEY and CDR2 SMNVEV (reference sequence). V lost 5 bases and J lost 4; bases outside the gene matches: 5. The CDR3 is made up of 15 amino acids. The CDR3 sequence: CASSTGLAPTGELFF. The CDR3 nucleotides read TGTGCCAGCAGTACCGGACTAGCGCCCACCGGGGAGCTGTTTTTT.

DNA for the CDR3: TGTGCCAGCAGTCGGATCAGTTCGGGAGGGGGAGAGACCCAGTACTTC. Translation gives CASSRISSGGGETQYF. The chain employs TRBV5-6 and TRBJ2-5, with 8 bases aligning to TRBD2. The CDR3 has 16 residues. The germline gives CDR1 SGHDT, CDR2 YYEEEE. V gave up 5 bases and J gave up 4 bases; unmatched junction bases: 13.

V usage is TRBV19 and J usage is TRBJ1-1; 10 nucleotides agree with TRBD1. The germline V gene encodes CDR1 LNHDA and CDR2 SQIVND (reference sequence). The CDR3 is 16 amino acids. The V and J ends lost 0 bases and 4 bases, in that order; junction bases with no gene match: 5. As DNA, the CDR3 is TGTGCCAGTAGTATAGACGAGACAGGGGGCGGCACTGAAGCTTTCTTT. Translated: CASSIDETGGGTEAFF.

The V gene is TRBV19, the J gene TRBJ1-2, with 7 bases identical to TRBD1. This CDR3 comprises 15 residues. After removal of 6 bases from V and 0 bases from J, the junction contained 7 bases not matched to a gene. The V gene's germline CDR1 is LNHDA and CDR2 SQIVND (reference sequence). The CDR3 DNA reads as TGTGCCAGTAGCGCCGGGACAGCAGCTAACTATGGCTACACCTTC. Protein product: CASSAGTAANYGYTF.